Each of the 11 T cell receptor beta chains below was sequenced from the same sample in a study of blood T cells in healthy people across ages. With a J-beta primer mix and a sample-barcoded 5' primer, a second PCR ran 7 to 11 cycles. Each CDR3 protein is one row after TCRdb ran MiXCR on the 5' RACE reads. The table shows 350,000 to 450,000 distinct CDR3 sequences, with about 52% occurring only once. Sequenced: blood. Receptor source: a man between 60 and 75 years old in good health.

V and J are TRBV4-3 and TRBJ1-2; maybe TRBD1 (5 bases). The CDR3 extends over 15 amino acids. V gave up 1 base and J gave up 0 bases, with 9 bases separating them. CDR1 and CDR2 (germline): LGHNA, YSLEER. The DNA for the CDR3 is TGCGCCAGCAGCCAAGGACAGTTGACTAACTATGGCTACACCTTC. Its translation: CASSQGQLTNYGYTF.

Ten or more counts support this clonotype. This rearrangement joins TRBV7-2 to TRBJ2-3; D not resolved. Germline lookup yields CDR1 SGHTA and CDR2 FQGNSA. V lost 1 base, J lost 3 bases, and 11 bases lay in between. The CDR3 covers 15 residues. As DNA, the CDR3 is TGTGCCAGCAGCTTAGGAGATACTACTACAGATACGCAGTATTTT. Protein: CASSLGDTTTDTQYF.

The chain employs TRBV7-8 and TRBJ2-1, with D perhaps matching TRBD2 (6 bases). Trimming pared 5 bases from V and 2 bases from J, leaving 13 bases between. The CDR3 sequence is 15 residues long. Germline CDR1 and CDR2: SGHVS and FQNEAQ. The CDR3 nucleotides read TGTGCCAGCAGCGTGCGGGACGCAACCTACAATGAGCAGTTCTTC. Translating gives CASSVRDATYNEQFF.

V is TRBV12-3 or TRBV12-4 and J is TRBJ2-1; TRBD1 matches 7 bases. J was trimmed by 13 bases and V by 6 bases; bases with no gene match: 9. The length of the CDR3 is 12 residues. The CDR3 sequence: CASSPGPGGQFF. The CDR3 DNA sequence: TGTGCCAGCAGCCCTGGGCCAGGGGGACAGTTCTTC.

The chain is built from TRBV28 and TRBJ1-2, with D uncertain. The CDR3 is 12 residues long. Deletions cut 3 bases from V and 3 bases from J, with 5 bases between. The germline gives CDR1 MDHEN, CDR2 SYDVKM. The CDR3 coding sequence is TGTGCCAGCAGTTTTGATTACTATGGCTACACCTTC. Translated, it gives CASSFDYYGYTF.

This clonotype has only one observation. The chain employs TRBV28 and TRBJ2-1; D assignment may be TRBD1 or TRBD2 (5 bases each). The end of the DNA aligns better with TRBJ2-7, so the J call may be wrong. The CDR3 consists of 19 residues. Germline CDR1 reads MDHEN; CDR2 reads SYDVKM. The CDR3 bases are TGTGCCAGCAGCTTCTCCCGGGACCTCAATTCCCCCTCCTACAATGAGCAGTACTTC. It encodes CASSFSRDLNSPSYNEQYF.

This clonotype was recorded at least ten times. V is TRBV28 and J is TRBJ2-6, with D uncertain. The germline gives CDR1 MDHEN, CDR2 SYDVKM. The CDR3 covers 14 residues. With 2 bases removed from V and 3 bases from J, the gap between germline ends came to 5 bases. The DNA for the CDR3 is TGTGCCAGCAGTTTAGGGATTGGGGCCAACGTCCTGACTTTC. Translated: CASSLGIGANVLTF.

This clonotype was detected a few times. This chain joins TRBV28 and TRBJ2-7; 10 nucleotides line up with TRBD2. V was clipped by 3 bases and J by 4 bases; unmatched bases: 6. The V gene's germline CDR1 is MDHEN and CDR2 SYDVKM. This CDR3 has 15 amino acids. Here the CDR3 reads CASSFQLAGIYEQYF. DNA for the CDR3: TGTGCCAGCAGTTTCCAACTAGCGGGGATTTACGAGCAGTACTTC. Complete variable domain (other parts from reference TRBV28 and TRBJ2-7): DVKVTQSSRYLVKRTGEKVFLECVQDMDHENMFWYRQDPGLGLRLIYFSYDVKMKEKGDIPEGYSVSREKKERFSLILESASTNQTSMYLCASSFQLAGIYEQYFGPGTRLTVT.

The chain has TRBV6-2 or TRBV6-3 and TRBJ2-7; possibly TRBD2 for D (6 bases). CDR3 length: 13 residues. V was cut by 4 bases and J by 0 bases, with 7 bases left in between. The germline V gene has CDR1 MNHEY and CDR2 SVGEGT. CDR3 in amino acids: CASSSSDSYEQYF. DNA for the CDR3: TGTGCCAGCAGTTCTAGCGACTCCTACGAGCAGTACTTC.

The chain recombines TRBV4-1 with TRBJ2-7, with TRBD1 matching over 9 bases. The length of the CDR3 is 16 residues. From germline, CDR1 is MGHRA and CDR2 YSYEKL. V was pared by 3 bases and J by 1 base, with 7 bases of the junction left unmatched. The CDR3 coding sequence is TGCGCCAGCAGCCAGCATAGTGGGACAGGGTCCTACGAGCAGTACTTC. Translated: CASSQHSGTGSYEQYF.

The chain joins TRBV7-2 to TRBJ2-3, with 15 nucleotides matching TRBD2. This CDR3 is 16 amino acids long. J gave up 3 bases and V 5 bases, and 3 bases lay outside the gene matches. In germline, CDR1 is SGHTA, CDR2 FQGNSA. Here the CDR3 reads CASSRGLAGGTDTQYF. The CDR3 DNA is TGTGCCAGCAGCAGGGGACTAGCGGGAGGTACAGATACGCAGTATTTT. Variable domain in full (rest from reference TRBV7-2 and TRBJ2-3): GAGVSQSPSNKVTEKGKDVELRCDPISGHTALYWYRQSLGQGLEFLIYFQGNSAPDKSGLPSDRFSAERTGGSVSTLTIQRTQQEDSAVYLCASSRGLAGGTDTQYFGPGTRLTVL.